The 25 T cell receptor beta chains below come from one sample, sequenced in a study of response to subunit inactivated influenza vaccine. Via MiXCR, TCRdb re-called the RT-PCR reads, giving one row per CDR3 protein. The table records 150,000 to 200,000 distinct CDR3 sequences, around 9.9% of them present only once. The input for sequencing was non-naive T cells sorted from PBMCs, taken 45 days after vaccination. The receptors were sampled from a man in his fifties who received an inactivated influenza vaccine.

This clonotype appeared many times. CDR3 sequence reads: CASSQDRGRGYGYTF. As DNA, the CDR3 is TGCGCCAGCAGCCAAGACAGGGGGCGAGGGTATGGCTACACCTTC. The J gene is TRBJ1-2, the V gene TRBV4-1; 8 nucleotides align to TRBD1. The CDR3 is 15 residues long. The germline V gene has CDR1 MGHRA and CDR2 YSYEKL. J lost 5 bases, V lost 0 bases, and 5 bases had no gene match.

In this sample, this clonotype turned up a few times. The CDR3 here is CSAKGTSKETQYF. CDR3 DNA: TGCAGTGCTAAGGGGACGTCGAAAGAGACCCAGTACTTC. The chain uses TRBV20-1 and TRBJ2-5, with D possibly being TRBD1 or TRBD2 (5 bases each). The CDR3 contains 13 residues. CDR1 is DFQATT, CDR2 SNEGSKA, per germline (reference sequence). V was trimmed by 4 bases and J by 3 bases, leaving 12 bases between them.

Many counts were recorded for this clonotype. This chain links TRBV7-6 with TRBJ2-7; D tentatively fits TRBD1 or TRBD2 (7 bases each). This CDR3 is built from 14 residues. In germline, CDR1 is SGHVS, CDR2 FNYEAQ. The V end lost 5 bases, the J end lost 4 bases, and 15 bases lay between the germline ends. The CDR3 bases are TGTGCCAGCAGCCCGCAGGGGGGGAAGTACGAGCAGTACTTC. Its translation: CASSPQGGKYEQYF.

The V call is TRBV20-1, the J call TRBJ2-7; weak D call: TRBD2 (6 bases). CDR1 and CDR2 from the germline V gene are DFQATT and SNEGSKA (reference sequence). V was clipped by 2 bases and J by 0 bases, with 17 bases between them. The CDR3 runs to 16 residues. This chain's CDR3 is CSARWDSRRPSYEQYF. CDR3 nucleotides: TGCAGTGCTAGATGGGACTCCCGCCGTCCCTCCTACGAGCAGTACTTC.

This clonotype was picked up many times. The CDR3 loop reads CASSWGPGDGYTF. The CDR3 DNA follows: TGCGCCAGCAGCTGGGGACCTGGAGATGGCTACACCTTC. The V gene is TRBV5-1, the J gene TRBJ1-2; D is perhaps TRBD1 (5 bases). The CDR3 runs to 13 residues. Trimming removed 3 bases at V and 6 bases at J, with 12 bases between. Germline V gene sequence: CDR1 SGHRS, CDR2 YFSETQ. The whole variable domain, remainder taken from reference TRBV5-1 and TRBJ1-2, is KAGVTQTPRYLIKTRGQQVTLSCSPISGHRSVSWYQQTPGQGLQFLFEYFSETQRNKGNFPGRFSGRQFSNSRSEMNVSTLELGDSALYLCASSWGPGDGYTFGSGTRLTVV.

This chain links TRBV20-1 with TRBJ1-6; weak D call: TRBD1 (5 bases). Germline assignment: CDR1 DFQATT and CDR2 SNEGSKA (reference sequence). V was pared by 6 bases and J by 7 bases, with 16 bases between. CDR3 length: 14 amino acids. The CDR3 reads CSAPADRLNSPLHF. The CDR3 nucleotides read TGCAGTGCCCCCGCTGACAGATTGAATTCACCCCTCCACTTT.

The CDR3 nucleotides are TGTGCCAGCAGCCTGGGTGGATTCGGGAAGGCGTACGAGCAGTACTTC. Translating gives CASSLGGFGKAYEQYF. The chain carries TRBV6-1 and TRBJ2-7, with D possibly matching TRBD2 (5 bases). V dropped 6 bases and J dropped 4 bases, with 22 bases sitting between them. Germline V gene lookup returns CDR1 MNHNS and CDR2 SASEGT. The CDR3 sequence is 16 residues long.

This clonotype was counted ten times or more. The chain couples TRBV28 to TRBJ2-5; 8 nucleotides match TRBD2. Germline V gene data show CDR1 as MDHEN and CDR2 as SYDVKM. The CDR3 is 14 amino acids. The V segment lost 6 bases and the J segment 3 bases; nucleotides outside the gene matches: 6. CDR3 region: CASRPGGQKETQYF. CDR3 DNA: TGTGCCAGCAGGCCGGGAGGGCAAAAAGAGACCCAGTACTTC.

The chain has TRBV20-1 and TRBJ1-4; a weak D match, TRBD1 (6 bases). This CDR3 has 12 amino acids. Germline V gene sequence: CDR1 DFQATT, CDR2 SNEGSKA (reference sequence). V lost 3 bases to trimming and J lost 7 bases, with 9 bases between them. The DNA for the CDR3 is TGCAGTGCTAGGGGAGGGGGTGAAAAACTGTTTTTT. It specifies CSARGGGEKLFF.

The chain links TRBV15 to TRBJ2-3; either TRBD1 or TRBD2 may supply D (5 bases each). V was clipped by 7 bases and J by 6 bases, with 17 bases between them. The CDR3 totals 14 residues. Germline V gene sequence: CDR1 LNHNV, CDR2 YYDKDF (reference sequence). The CDR3 bases are TGTGCCACCATGACCGGGACGACGGAGGATACGCAGTATTTT. It is translated as CATMTGTTEDTQYF.

There are a few counts of this clonotype. The chain employs TRBV6-1 and TRBJ2-7; 7 nucleotides agree with TRBD2. CDR1 is MNHNS and CDR2 is SASEGT in the germline V gene. This CDR3 spans 13 amino acids. V was clipped by 5 bases and J by 5 bases; unmatched bases: 6. The CDR3, as DNA: TGTGCCAGCAGTCCCCCGGGGGGTCACGAGCAGTACTTC. Its protein product is CASSPPGGHEQYF.

The chain is built from TRBV20-1 and TRBJ2-3; 8 nucleotides align to TRBD2. V was pared by 6 bases and J by 2 bases, with 7 bases of the junction left unmatched. Germline CDR1 DFQATT, CDR2 SNEGSKA (reference sequence). The CDR3 totals 14 residues. The CDR3 is CSAMTSADTDTQYF. CDR3 DNA sequence: TGCAGTGCCATGACTAGCGCCGACACAGATACGCAGTATTTT.

This clonotype was picked up many times. This chain joins TRBV18 and TRBJ2-3; possible D gene TRBD2, 5 bases. The CDR3 runs 16 residues. The ends were cut back, 1 base at V and 1 base at J, with 12 bases in the middle. Germline CDR1 is KGHSH and CDR2 is LQKENI. CDR3 loop: CASSPRVIGGTDTQYF. DNA of the CDR3: TGTGCCAGCTCACCACGGGTGATCGGGGGCACAGATACGCAGTATTTT.

This clonotype was recorded a few times. The chain couples TRBV7-9 to TRBJ1-1; TRBD1 agrees at 7 bases. V dropped 3 bases and J dropped 6; count of bases not matched to a gene: 7. This CDR3 has 14 amino acids. From germline, CDR1 is SEHNR and CDR2 FQNEAQ (reference sequence). The CDR3 region has the DNA TGTGCCAGCAGCTTGGGCAGGGGGAGCTCTGAAGCTTTCTTT. It yields the protein CASSLGRGSSEAFF. The whole variable domain, remainder taken from reference TRBV7-9 and TRBJ1-1, is DTGVSQNPRHKITKRGQNVTFRCDPISEHNRLYWYRQTLGQGPEFLTYFQNEAQLEKSRLLSDRFSAERPKGSFSTLEIQRTEQGDSAMYLCASSLGRGSSEAFFGQGTRLTVV.

This chain connects TRBV20-1 to TRBJ2-2; TRBD1 aligns across 7 bases. Germline V gene sequence: CDR1 DFQATT, CDR2 SNEGSKA (reference sequence). V shed 0 bases and J 5 bases; nucleotides not matched to a gene: 6. This CDR3 contains 15 residues. The chain's CDR3 is CSARDRGRGTGELFF. The CDR3 DNA reads TGCAGTGCTAGAGATCGGGGCAGGGGGACCGGGGAGCTGTTTTTT.

This clonotype was counted between two and nine times. V usage is TRBV5-1 and J usage is TRBJ2-7; 7 bases fit TRBD1. V was clipped by 4 bases and J by 2 bases; unmatched bases: 6. The CDR3 length is 14 residues. Germline CDR1 reads SGHRS; CDR2 reads YFSETQ. The CDR3 region is CASSLLGQTYEQYF. As DNA, the CDR3 is TGCGCCAGCAGCCTTCTGGGACAGACCTACGAGCAGTACTTC.

The rearrangement uses TRBV4-2 and TRBJ2-3; TRBD2 might be the D (7 bases). This CDR3 is built from 15 residues. V lost 0 bases, J lost 5 bases, and 12 bases lay in between. Germline V gene lookup returns CDR1 LGHNA and CDR2 YNFKEQ. For the CDR3, the DNA is TGTGCCAGCAGCCAAGATACCGGGGGGCAAGATACGCAGTATTTT. Protein sequence: CASSQDTGGQDTQYF.

V gene TRBV3-1 combines with J gene TRBJ2-5; D remains unclear. The V gene's germline CDR1 is LGHDT and CDR2 YNNKEL (reference sequence). The CDR3 totals 13 residues. V gave up 4 bases and J gave up 6 bases, with 12 bases separating them. CDR3 sequence reads: CASSRTQDQTQYF. The CDR3 nucleotides read TGTGCCAGCAGCCGGACCCAAGACCAGACCCAGTACTTC.

The chain uses TRBV5-5 and TRBJ2-1; D is unclear. Germline V gene lookup returns CDR1 SGHKS and CDR2 YYEKEE (reference sequence). The CDR3 length is 13 residues. V was shortened by 1 base and J by 4 bases, with 6 bases between the two germline ends. The CDR3: CASSLYGYNEQFF. CDR3 DNA: TGTGCCAGCAGCTTGTATGGGTACAATGAGCAGTTCTTC.

For the CDR3, the DNA is TGTGCCTGGAGTTTTAAGGGGATGAACACTGAAGCTTTCTTT. It codes for CAWSFKGMNTEAFF. J is TRBJ1-1 and V is TRBV30; D possibly corresponds to TRBD1 (5 bases). Per the germline V gene, CDR1 is GTSNPN and CDR2 is SVGIG (reference sequence). The CDR3 is made up of 14 amino acids. V gave up 2 bases and J gave up 0 bases, with 10 bases separating them.

This clonotype has a count of ten or more. The chain employs TRBV5-1 and TRBJ2-1; TRBD2 agrees at 8 bases. Germline V gives CDR1 SGHRS, CDR2 YFSETQ. V trimming: 5 bases; J trimming: 0 bases; junction bases outside the gene matches: 4. The CDR3 has 15 residues. The CDR3 DNA sequence: TGCGCCAGCAGGGGGACTAGACTCTCCTACAATGAGCAGTTCTTC. Amino acid sequence: CASRGTRLSYNEQFF.

This clonotype was detected many times. The chain has TRBV12-3 or TRBV12-4 and TRBJ2-3; D is perhaps TRBD1 (5 bases). CDR3 size: 14 residues. V lost 7 bases and J lost 0, with 11 bases in between. The CDR3 here is CASTWTHSTDTQYF. CDR3 DNA: TGTGCCAGCACCTGGACACACAGCACAGATACGCAGTATTTT.

This clonotype was observed many times. This chain joins TRBV3-1 and TRBJ2-7; D unresolved. The CDR3 covers 12 residues. CDR1 is LGHDT and CDR2 is YNNKEL in the germline V gene (reference sequence). The ends were cut back, 1 base at V and 5 bases at J, with 6 bases in the middle. CDR3 sequence (DNA): TGTGCCAGCAGCCAAGTGGGTCACGAGCAGTACTTC. Residues: CASSQVGHEQYF.

This clonotype was seen a few times. The V gene is TRBV7-9, the J gene TRBJ2-2; D is possibly TRBD1 (5 bases). Germline CDR1 reads SEHNR; CDR2 reads FQNEAQ (reference sequence). The CDR3 consists of 17 residues. With 4 bases removed from V and 1 base from J, the gap between germline ends came to 16 bases. CDR3 sequence: CASSSTTPRVNTGELFF. The CDR3 DNA sequence: TGTGCCAGCAGCTCCACCACCCCCAGGGTGAACACCGGGGAGCTGTTTTTT. The variable domain in full, completed from reference TRBV7-9 and TRBJ2-2, reads DTGVSQNPRHKITKRGQNVTFRCDPISEHNRLYWYRQTLGQGPEFLTYFQNEAQLEKSRLLSDRFSAERPKGSFSTLEIQRTEQGDSAMYLCASSSTTPRVNTGELFFGEGSRLTVL.

This clonotype was detected ten times or more. The rearrangement joins TRBV12-3 or TRBV12-4 to TRBJ2-3; 8 bases match TRBD2. The CDR3 is 13 residues long. J lost 9 bases, V lost 5 bases, and 7 bases had no gene match. In DNA form, the CDR3 reads TGTGCCAGCAGTCAGACCGGGACTAGGACGCAGTATTTT. Translating gives CASSQTGTRTQYF.